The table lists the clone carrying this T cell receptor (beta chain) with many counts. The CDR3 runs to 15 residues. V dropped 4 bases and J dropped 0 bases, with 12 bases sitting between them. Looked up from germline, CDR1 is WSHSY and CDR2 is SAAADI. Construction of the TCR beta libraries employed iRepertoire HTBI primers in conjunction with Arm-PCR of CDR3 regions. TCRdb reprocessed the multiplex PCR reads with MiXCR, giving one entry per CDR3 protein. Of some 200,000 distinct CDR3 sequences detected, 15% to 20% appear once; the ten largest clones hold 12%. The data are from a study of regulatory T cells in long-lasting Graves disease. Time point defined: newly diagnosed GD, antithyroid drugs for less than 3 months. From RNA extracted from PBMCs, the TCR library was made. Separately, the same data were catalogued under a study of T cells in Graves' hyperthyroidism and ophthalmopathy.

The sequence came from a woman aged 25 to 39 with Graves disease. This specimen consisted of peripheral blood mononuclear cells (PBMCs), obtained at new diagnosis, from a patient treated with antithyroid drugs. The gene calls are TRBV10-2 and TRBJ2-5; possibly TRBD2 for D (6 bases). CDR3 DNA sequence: TGCGCCAGCAGTGGTCGGCAGCGGGACCAAGAGACCCAGTACTTC. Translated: CASSGRQRDQETQYF.